Below, 3 T cell receptor beta chains from the same sample are listed, as sequenced in a study of tumor and adjacent non-tumor tissue in lung cancer. No cell sorting was done before RNA was extracted from the tissue. The normal lung tissue was taken more than 3 cm from the tumor edge. TCRbeta libraries were built with three rounds of nested PCR, modified from ARM-PCR. TCRdb reprocessed the multiplex PCR reads with MiXCR, giving one entry per CDR3 protein. The repertoire holds about 110,000 distinct CDR3 sequences, with around 57% as singletons. The specimen was distant non-tumor lung tissue. The receptors stem from a man in his sixties with non-small cell lung cancer.

With respect to this clonotype: A much larger clone sits a single nucleotide away, making a read error possible. The rearrangement joins TRBV6-5 to TRBJ1-6; possible D gene TRBD1, 5 bases. CDR1 is MNHEY and CDR2 is SVGAGI in the germline V gene. The CDR3 is made up of 15 amino acids. The CDR3 loop reads CVSSYGAPLGGPLHF. CDR3 sequence (DNA): TGTGTCAGCAGTTACGGGGCCCCCCTTGGGGGACCCCTCCACTTT.

Notes on this clonotype: The junction departs from germline at one end; a sequencing error may be responsible. The genes are TRBV5-6 and TRBJ2-2; D tentatively reads TRBD1 or TRBD2 (5 bases each). Germline CDR1 SGHDT, CDR2 YYEEEE. The CDR3 totals 17 residues. CDR3 coding DNA: TGTGCCAGCAGCTTCCCGACGGGTCCTGGGGGAACCGGGAAGCTTTTTTTT. Protein: CASSFPTGPGGTGKLFF.

Points on this clonotype: A much larger clone differs from this one at a single base, so this may be a read error. The chain has TRBV5-4 and TRBJ2-5; D call uncertain. V gave up 4 bases and J gave up 1 base, with 17 bases separating them. The CDR3 runs 16 residues. Germline CDR1 is SGHNT and CDR2 is YYREEE (reference sequence). The CDR3 DNA is TGTGCCAGCAGCCTAAGGTTCGGGTCCCTCCAAGAGACCCAGTACTTC. It is translated as CASSLRFGSLQETQYF.